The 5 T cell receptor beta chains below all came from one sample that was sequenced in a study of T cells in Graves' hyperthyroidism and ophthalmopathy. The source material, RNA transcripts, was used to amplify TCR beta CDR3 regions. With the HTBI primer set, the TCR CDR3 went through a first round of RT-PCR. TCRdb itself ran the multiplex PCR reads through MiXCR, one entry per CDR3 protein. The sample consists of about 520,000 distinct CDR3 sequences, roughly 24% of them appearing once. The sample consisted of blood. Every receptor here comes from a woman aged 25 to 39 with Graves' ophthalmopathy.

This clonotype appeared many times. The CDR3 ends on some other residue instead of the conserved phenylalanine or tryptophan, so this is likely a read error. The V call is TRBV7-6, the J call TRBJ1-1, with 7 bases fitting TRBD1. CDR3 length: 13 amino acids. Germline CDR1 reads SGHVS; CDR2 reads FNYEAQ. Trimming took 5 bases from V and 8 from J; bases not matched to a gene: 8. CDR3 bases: TGTGCCAGCAGCCTGACAGGGATGGGCGAAGCTTTCTCT. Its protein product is CASSLTGMGEAFS.

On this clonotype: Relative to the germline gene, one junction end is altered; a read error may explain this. Here the CDR3 DNA reads TGCGCCAGCAGCCGACAGGGGAGCTCCTACGAGCAGTGCTTC. It yields the protein CASSRQGSSYEQCF. The V and J genes are TRBV5-1 and TRBJ2-7, with TRBD1 identical over 8 bases. From germline, CDR1 is SGHRS and CDR2 YFSETQ. This CDR3 is built from 14 residues. The variable domain in full, with the rest retrieved from reference TRBV5-1 and TRBJ2-7, is KAGVTQTPRYLIKTRGQQVTLSCSPISGHRSVSWYQQTPGQGLQFLFEYFSETQRNKGNFPGRFSGRQFSNSRSEMNVSTLELGDSALYLCASSRQGSSYEQCFGPGTRLTVT.

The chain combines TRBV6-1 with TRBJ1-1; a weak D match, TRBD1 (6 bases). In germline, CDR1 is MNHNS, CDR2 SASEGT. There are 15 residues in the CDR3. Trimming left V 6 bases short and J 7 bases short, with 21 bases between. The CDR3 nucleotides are TGTGCCAGCAGAACCCTCGGTGGGGGGGCGGGTGAAGCTTTCTTT. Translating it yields CASRTLGGGAGEAFF.

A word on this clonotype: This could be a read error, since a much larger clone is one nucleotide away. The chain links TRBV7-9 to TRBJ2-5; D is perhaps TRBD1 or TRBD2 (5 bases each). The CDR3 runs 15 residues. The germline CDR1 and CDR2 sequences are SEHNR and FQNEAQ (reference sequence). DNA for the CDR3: TGTGCCAGCATCTTATTCCCGGGACGCCAAGAGACCCAGTACTTC. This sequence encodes CASILFPGRQETQYF.

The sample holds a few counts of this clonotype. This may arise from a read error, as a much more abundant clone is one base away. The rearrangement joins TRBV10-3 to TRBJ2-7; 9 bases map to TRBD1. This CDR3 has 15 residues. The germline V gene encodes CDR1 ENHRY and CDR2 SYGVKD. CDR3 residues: CANSRAGTGSNEQYF. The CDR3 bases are TGTGCCAACAGTCGCGCCGGGACAGGGTCTAATGAGCAGTACTTC.